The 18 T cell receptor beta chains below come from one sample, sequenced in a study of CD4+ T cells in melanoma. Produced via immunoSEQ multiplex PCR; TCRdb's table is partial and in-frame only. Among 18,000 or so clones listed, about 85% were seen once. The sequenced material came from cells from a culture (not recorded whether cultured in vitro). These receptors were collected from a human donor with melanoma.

CDR3 region: CASSKGVGADYGYTF. The CDR3 DNA sequence: TGTGCCAGCAGCAAAGGGGTAGGGGCCGACTATGGCTACACCTTC. This rearrangement joins TRBV6-1 to TRBJ1-2; the D gene is possibly TRBD1 (5 bases). V lost 6 bases to trimming and J lost 3 bases, with 17 bases between them. CDR3 length: 15 residues. CDR1 is MNHNS and CDR2 is SASEGT in the germline V gene.

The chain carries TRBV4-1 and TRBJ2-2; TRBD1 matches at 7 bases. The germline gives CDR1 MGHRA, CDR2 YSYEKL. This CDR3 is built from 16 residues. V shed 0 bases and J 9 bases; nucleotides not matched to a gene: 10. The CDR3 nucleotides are TGCGCCAGCAGCCAAGAACTGGGACAGCGGCGCCGGGAGCTGTTTTTT. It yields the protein CASSQELGQRRRELFF.

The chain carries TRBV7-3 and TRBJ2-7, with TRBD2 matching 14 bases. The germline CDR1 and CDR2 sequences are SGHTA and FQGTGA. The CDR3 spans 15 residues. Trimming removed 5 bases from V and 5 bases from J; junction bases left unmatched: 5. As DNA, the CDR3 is TGTGCCAGCAGCCAAGGGACTAGCGGGGGACACGAGCAGTACTTC. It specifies CASSQGTSGGHEQYF.

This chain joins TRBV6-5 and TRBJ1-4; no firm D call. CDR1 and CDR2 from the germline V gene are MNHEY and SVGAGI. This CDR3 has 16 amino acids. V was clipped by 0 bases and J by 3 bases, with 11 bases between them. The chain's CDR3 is CASSYSREGPNEKLFF. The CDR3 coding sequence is TGTGCCAGCAGTTACTCGCGGGAGGGTCCTAATGAAAAACTGTTTTTT.

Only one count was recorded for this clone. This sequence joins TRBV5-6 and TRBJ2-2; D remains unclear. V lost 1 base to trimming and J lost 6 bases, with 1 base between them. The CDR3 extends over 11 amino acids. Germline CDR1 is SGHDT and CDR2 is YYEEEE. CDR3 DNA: TGTGCCAGCAGCTTGTCCGGGGAGCTGTTTTTT. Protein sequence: CASSLSGELFF.

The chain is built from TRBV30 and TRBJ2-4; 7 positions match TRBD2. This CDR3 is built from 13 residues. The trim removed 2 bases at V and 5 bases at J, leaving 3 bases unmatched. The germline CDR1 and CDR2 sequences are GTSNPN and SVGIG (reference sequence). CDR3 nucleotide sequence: TGTGCCTGGAGTCACGGACTAGAAAACATTCAGTACTTC. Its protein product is CAWSHGLENIQYF.

The CDR3 loop reads CASSGGVGLSDEQYF. In DNA, the CDR3 is TGCGCCAGCAGCGGGGGGGTGGGACTATCCGACGAGCAGTACTTC. J is TRBJ2-7 and V is TRBV5-1; TRBD2 matches at 7 bases. V was pared by 4 bases and J by 5 bases, with 12 bases of the junction left unmatched. The CDR3 runs 15 residues. In germline, CDR1 is SGHRS, CDR2 YFSETQ.

The chain's CDR3 is CASSIDKGTQETQYF. The CDR3 DNA reads TGTGCCAGTAGTATAGATAAAGGCACCCAAGAGACCCAGTACTTC. The chain links TRBV19 to TRBJ2-5; D is ambiguous. Trimming removed 0 bases from V and 1 base from J, with 9 bases in between. This CDR3 comprises 15 residues. Germline CDR1 reads LNHDA; CDR2 reads SQIVND (reference sequence).

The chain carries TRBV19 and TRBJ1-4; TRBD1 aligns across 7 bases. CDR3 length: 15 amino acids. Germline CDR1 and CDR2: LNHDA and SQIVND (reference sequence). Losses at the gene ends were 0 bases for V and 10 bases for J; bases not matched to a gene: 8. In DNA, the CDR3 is TGTGCCAGTAGTATAGACCCCCTACAGGGGTCAAAACTGTTTTTT. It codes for CASSIDPLQGSKLFF.

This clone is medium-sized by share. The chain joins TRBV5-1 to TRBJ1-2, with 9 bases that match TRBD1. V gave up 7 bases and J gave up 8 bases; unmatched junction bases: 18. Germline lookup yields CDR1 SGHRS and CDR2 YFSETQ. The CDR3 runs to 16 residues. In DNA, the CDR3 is TGCGCCAGCGCCAATCAACCCGGACAGGGGTCGGGCGGCTACACCTTC. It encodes CASANQPGQGSGGYTF.

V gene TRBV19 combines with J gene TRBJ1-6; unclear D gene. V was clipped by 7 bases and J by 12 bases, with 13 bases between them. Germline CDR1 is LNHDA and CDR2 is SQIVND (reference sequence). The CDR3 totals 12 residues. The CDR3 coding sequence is TGTGCCAGTAATGAGGAGGGAAAACCCCTCCACTTT. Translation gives CASNEEGKPLHF.

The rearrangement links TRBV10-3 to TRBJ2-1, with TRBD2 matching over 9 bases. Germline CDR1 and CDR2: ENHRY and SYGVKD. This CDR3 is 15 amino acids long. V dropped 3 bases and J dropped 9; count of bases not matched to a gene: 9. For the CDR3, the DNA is TGTGCCATCAGTGACCCCGCTAGCGGGGCAGGTGAGCAGTTCTTC. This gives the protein CAISDPASGAGEQFF.

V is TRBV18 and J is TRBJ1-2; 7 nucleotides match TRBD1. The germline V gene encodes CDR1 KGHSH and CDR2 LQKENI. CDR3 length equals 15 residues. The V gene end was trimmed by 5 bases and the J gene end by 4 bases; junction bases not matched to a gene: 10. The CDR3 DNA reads TGTGCCAGCTCAGGAATACAGGGGAGAGGCTATGGCTACACCTTC. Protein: CASSGIQGRGYGYTF.

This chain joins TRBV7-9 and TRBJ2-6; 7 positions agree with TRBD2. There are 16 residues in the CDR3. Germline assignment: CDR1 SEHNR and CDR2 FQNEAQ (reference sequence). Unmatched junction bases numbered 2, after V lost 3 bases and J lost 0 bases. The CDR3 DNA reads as TGTGCCAGCAGCTTTCGCGGGGGCTCTGGGGCCAACGTCCTGACTTTC. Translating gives CASSFRGGSGANVLTF.

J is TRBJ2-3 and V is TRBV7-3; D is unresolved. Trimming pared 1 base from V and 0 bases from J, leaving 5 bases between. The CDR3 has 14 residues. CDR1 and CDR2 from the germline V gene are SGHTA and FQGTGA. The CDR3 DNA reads TGTGCCAGCAGCTTAAATCCCAGCACAGATACGCAGTATTTT. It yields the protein CASSLNPSTDTQYF.

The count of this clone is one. CDR3 DNA sequence: TGTGCCAGCAGTTCCACAGGGTTGAACACTGAAGCTTTCTTT. Encoded protein: CASSSTGLNTEAFF. The chain links TRBV27 to TRBJ1-1; perhaps TRBD1 as D (6 bases). Between the trimmed V and J ends, which lost 4 bases and 0 bases, there was a span of 9 bases. The germline gives CDR1 MNHEY, CDR2 SMNVEV (reference sequence). The CDR3 covers 14 residues.

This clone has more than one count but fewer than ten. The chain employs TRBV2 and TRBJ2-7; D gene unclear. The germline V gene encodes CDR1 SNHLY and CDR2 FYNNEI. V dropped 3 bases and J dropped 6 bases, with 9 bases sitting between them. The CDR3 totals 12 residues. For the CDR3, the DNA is TGTGCCAGCAGTGAGGTTTCAGGCGAGCAGTACTTC. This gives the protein CASSEVSGEQYF.

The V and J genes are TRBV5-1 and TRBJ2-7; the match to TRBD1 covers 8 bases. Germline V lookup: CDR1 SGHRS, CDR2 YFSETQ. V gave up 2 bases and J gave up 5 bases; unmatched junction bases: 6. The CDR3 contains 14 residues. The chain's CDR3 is CASSLGTGPHEQYF. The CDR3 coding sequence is TGCGCCAGCAGCTTAGGGACAGGTCCACACGAGCAGTACTTC.